This TCR beta chain emerged from a study of somatic mutations in cytotoxic T cells in rheumatoid arthritis. Generated by immunoSEQ multiplex PCR, the TCRdb table keeps only in-frame clones and is missing some. The sample shows about 20,000 clones, approximately 87% of them seen only once. CDR1 is SGHAT, CDR2 FQNNGV, per germline. The CDR3 runs 17 residues. V lost 5 bases and J 0 bases, leaving 17 bases between the germline ends. The source of this sequence is a man in his forties or fifties in good health. Material for sequencing was CD8+ T cells sorted from blood. The chain employs TRBV11-2 and TRBJ2-1; the D gene could be TRBD1 or TRBD2 (5 bases each). The CDR3 region is CASSPGTFLSSYNEQFF. The DNA of the CDR3 is TGTGCCAGCAGCCCCGGGACCTTTCTGAGCTCCTACAATGAGCAGTTCTTC. The variable domain in full, completed from reference TRBV11-2 and TRBJ2-1, reads EAGVAQSPRYKIIEKRQSVAFWCNPISGHATLYWYQQILGQGPKLLIQFQNNGVVDDSQLPKDRFSAERLKGVDSTLKIQPAKLEDSAVYLCASSPGTFLSSYNEQFFGPGTRLTVL.